The T cell receptor (beta chain) under discussion was sequenced for a study of response to subunit inactivated influenza vaccine. Whole-study results and caveats: The authors suggested that every seasonal influenza vaccination recruits few new T cells.

The CDR3 extends over 15 amino acids. This clonotype has at least ten counts. The target antigen is unknown. TCRdb reprocessed the RT-PCR reads via MiXCR and lists one record per CDR3 protein. The sample has more than 700,000 distinct CDR3 sequences; about 20% are singletons. Here the sequenced sample was PBMCs from blood, taken roughly 5 days after vaccination. The sequence was obtained from a man aged 50-59 years who received an inactivated influenza vaccine. The chain has TRBV21-1 and TRBJ2-3; the D call TRBD2 from the table was never checked on the DNA. TRBV21-1 corresponds to a pseudogene. The CDR3 loop reads CASSAPSGSTDTQYF. For the CDR3, the DNA is TGTGCCAGCAGCGCGCCTAGCGGAAGCACAGATACGCAGTATTTT.